The 12 T cell receptor beta chains below were found in one sample sequenced in a study of blood T cell repertoires in COVID-19. Repertoires were generated with immunoSEQ multiplex PCR, while TCRdb's copy carries only in-frame clones and drops some. The sample holds 200,000 to 250,000 clones, roughly 84% seen once. Sequenced material: peripheral blood. These receptors all stem from a woman of 80 years or more with acute or convalescent COVID-19.

The chain joins TRBV7-6 to TRBJ1-6, with D possibly TRBD1 on 5 matching bases. The V gene lost 1 base and the J gene lost 5 bases, with 6 bases spanning the gap. CDR3 length: 14 residues. The germline V gene has CDR1 SGHVS and CDR2 FNYEAQ. This CDR3 reads CASSLGQNNSPLHF. CDR3 bases: TGTGCCAGCAGCTTAGGACAGAATAATTCACCCCTCCACTTT.

The chain recombines TRBV6-2 or TRBV6-3 with TRBJ2-7, with 12 bases that match TRBD2. From germline, CDR1 is MNHEY and CDR2 SVGEGT. The CDR3 spans 19 residues. V shed 2 bases and J 6 bases; nucleotides not matched to a gene: 17. DNA of the CDR3: TGTGCCAGCAGTTACGACCTAGCGGGGGGGTTTCGACGGCCGGTCGAGCAGTACTTC. Translation gives CASSYDLAGGFRRPVEQYF.

The chain combines TRBV28 with TRBJ2-6; 9 bases map to TRBD1. The germline gives CDR1 MDHEN, CDR2 SYDVKM. The CDR3 consists of 15 residues. The trim removed 6 bases at V and 7 bases at J, leaving 7 bases unmatched. The CDR3, as DNA: TGTGCCAGCAGCTACGACAGGGGGGGAGCCAACGTCCTGACTTTC. Its protein is CASSYDRGGANVLTF.

This rearrangement joins TRBV6-2 or TRBV6-3 to TRBJ2-1, with TRBD1 matching 9 bases. Germline V lookup: CDR1 MNHEY, CDR2 SVGEGT. The CDR3 contains 16 residues. The junction had 8 bases not matched to a gene; V was cut back by 5 bases and J by 3 bases. This CDR3 is CASSHNRGLGYNEQFF. The CDR3 DNA reads as TGTGCCAGCAGTCACAACAGGGGGCTTGGCTACAATGAGCAGTTCTTC.

The chain couples TRBV20-1 to TRBJ2-5; 7 bases align to TRBD1. The J segment lost 1 base and the V segment lost 8 bases, leaving 1 base of the junction unmatched. The CDR3 totals 11 residues. Per germline, CDR1 DFQATT and CDR2 SNEGSKA (reference sequence). CDR3 nucleotide sequence: TGCAGTTGGGACAGCCAAGAGACCCAGTACTTC. This gives the protein CSWDSQETQYF.

The chain has TRBV2 and TRBJ1-5; D might be TRBD1 (5 bases). Germline-derived CDR1 and CDR2 are SNHLY and FYNNEI. The ends were cut back, 4 bases at V and 0 bases at J, with 10 bases in the middle. This CDR3 has 15 residues. The CDR3 DNA reads TGTGCCAGCAGTGCTGAGACAGCTAGCAATCAGCCCCAGCATTTT. Protein product: CASSAETASNQPQHF.

The chain is built from TRBV5-1 and TRBJ2-7; 7 bases fit TRBD1. The V segment lost 0 bases and the J segment 1 base; nucleotides outside the gene matches: 1. CDR1 SGHRS and CDR2 YFSETQ come from the germline V gene. The CDR3 is 14 amino acids. CDR3 sequence (DNA): TGCGCCAGCAGCTTGGGGGACAGATCCTACGAGCAGTACTTC. It yields the protein CASSLGDRSYEQYF.

This chain uses TRBV11-2 with TRBJ1-2; D gene unclear. The germline gives CDR1 SGHAT, CDR2 FQNNGV. V lost 3 bases and J lost 3, with 8 bases in between. The CDR3 has 13 residues. The CDR3 protein is CASSLTFDYGYTF. CDR3 bases: TGTGCCAGCAGCTTGACTTTTGACTATGGCTACACCTTC.

Of note for this clone: Other DNA sequences from this sample encode an identical CDR3 as well. The CDR3 nucleotides are TGTGCCAGCAGCCCCGGGACTTACAATGAGCAGTTCTTC. Translating gives CASSPGTYNEQFF. The chain couples TRBV11-2 to TRBJ2-1; perhaps TRBD2 as D (6 bases). There are 13 residues in the CDR3. The V and J ends lost 5 bases and 4 bases respectively, with 9 bases between them. CDR1 and CDR2 (germline): SGHAT, FQNNGV.

This clone was counted only a few times. V is TRBV13 and J is TRBJ2-3; D not certain. CDR3 length: 15 amino acids. Trimming shortened V by 5 bases and J by 0 bases, and 12 bases separated the two germline ends. CDR1 is PRHDT and CDR2 is FYEKMQ in the germline V gene (reference sequence). DNA for the CDR3: TGTGCCAGCAGCGCCGTACACGGGAGCACAGATACGCAGTATTTT. Protein sequence: CASSAVHGSTDTQYF.

The V call is TRBV5-6, the J call TRBJ1-1, with D unresolved. With 2 bases removed from V and 4 bases from J, the gap between germline ends came to 12 bases. Germline V gene lookup returns CDR1 SGHDT and CDR2 YYEEEE. The CDR3 is 14 residues long. Here the CDR3 reads CASSFGTPGTEAFF. As DNA, the CDR3 is TGTGCCAGCAGCTTTGGAACACCGGGCACTGAAGCTTTCTTT. Full variable domain (remainder filled in from reference TRBV5-6 and TRBJ1-1): DAGVTQSPTHLIKTRGQQVTLRCSPKSGHDTVSWYQQALGQGPQFIFQYYEEEERQRGNFPDRFSGHQFPNYSSELNVNALLLGDSALYLCASSFGTPGTEAFFGQGTRLTVV.

The DNA of the CDR3 is TGTGCCAGCAGCCCGTCGCGGGGGCCTGTCCCCTACGAGCAGTACTTC. It codes for CASSPSRGPVPYEQYF. The chain links TRBV11-1 to TRBJ2-7; possibly TRBD2 for D (7 bases). The CDR3 consists of 16 residues. Germline V gene data show CDR1 as SGHAT and CDR2 as FQDESV (reference sequence). The ends were cut back, 5 bases at V and 2 bases at J, with 19 bases in the middle.